This T cell receptor (beta chain) was found in a study of identical twins. General observations from the study: The authors noted that invariant MAIT and iNKT cells could partly confound zero-insertion analyses. Whereas memory repertoires showed no such difference, abundant cord blood beta clonotypes carried fewer insertions.

Per germline, CDR1 SNHLY and CDR2 FYNNEI. The CDR3 extends over 14 amino acids. V was pared by 8 bases and J by 1 base, with 8 bases of the junction left unmatched. TCRdb reanalysed the 5' RACE reads using MiXCR and keeps one entry per CDR3 protein. The sample includes about 890,000 distinct CDR3 sequences, around an eighth of them seen just once. This clonotype was seen many times. Antigen unknown. The same data also contributed to another study, on yellow fever vaccine responses in identical twins.

The sequencing input was PBMCs. This chain uses TRBV2 with TRBJ2-7; the match to TRBD2 covers 7 bases. The source is a woman between 18 and 30 years old in good health. The CDR3 sequence: CASGGSGLSYEQYF. As DNA, the CDR3 is TGTGCCAGCGGGGGTAGCGGGCTTTCCTACGAGCAGTACTTC.